This TCR beta chain was identified during a study of T cells in Graves' hyperthyroidism and ophthalmopathy. Unmatched junction bases numbered 13, after V lost 0 bases and J lost 11 bases. The germline gives CDR1 SGHTA, CDR2 FQGNSA. The CDR3 extends over 16 amino acids. RNA transcripts yielded amplified TCR beta CDR3 regions. Researchers ran a first-round RT-PCR on the TCR CDR3 using the HTBI primer set. Each CDR3 protein gets one entry after TCRdb re-called the multiplex PCR reads with MiXCR. This sample has just under 750,000 distinct CDR3 sequences; 35% occur once, and the top ten carry less than 40%. Broader study findings: Blood samples included most of the expanded thyroid clonotypes exceeding 0.001.

In the case of this clonotype: Its target is unknown.

No ophthalmopathy progression within 18 months constituted stable Graves' hyperthyroidism. PBMCs were sourced from roughly 9.1 ml fresh peripheral blood. The source of this sequence is a woman aged 40 to 49 with Graves' hyperthyroidism. The genes are TRBV7-2 and TRBJ1-5, with 7 nucleotides matching TRBD1. What was sequenced was blood. The DNA for the CDR3 is TGTGCCAGCAGCTTAGCGGGAGGACAGGACCAAGAGACCCAGCATTTT. Amino acids: CASSLAGGQDQETQHF.